This T cell receptor beta chain is drawn from a study of blood T cell repertoires in COVID-19. On the study more broadly: There were acute and convalescent COVID-19 samples, and they came from the United States, Italy and Spain. From T cells, B-cell-depleted T cells, or PBMCs came the material, which was cDNA or gDNA.

In germline, CDR1 is LGHNT, CDR2 FRNRAP. The CDR3 length is 17 residues. V lost 1 base and J lost 0; bases outside the gene matches: 7. As processed by the authors: Amplifying reference gene primers gave estimates of nucleated cell counts. This table comes from immunoSEQ multiplex PCR, and its TCRdb copy is limited to in-frame clones, with some not included. D and trimming come from the DNA, and the V and J calls and clone size come from that table. Of roughly 83,000 clones listed, more than 70% are singletons. Source material: peripheral blood. The chain recombines TRBV12-5 with TRBJ2-7, with TRBD1 matching over 9 bases. This TCR was recovered from a man aged 50 to 60 with active COVID-19. This CDR3 reads CASGLAPPGQGSYEQYF. The CDR3 DNA sequence: TGTGCTAGTGGTTTGGCCCCACCGGGACAGGGCTCCTACGAGCAGTACTTC.